The 7 T cell receptor beta chains below were found in one sample sequenced in a study of T cells in Graves' hyperthyroidism and ophthalmopathy. Researchers took RNA transcripts and amplified the TCR beta CDR3 regions from them. Using the HTBI primer set, a first-round RT-PCR was run on the TCR CDR3. TCRdb recomputed calls from the multiplex PCR reads with MiXCR, one row per CDR3 protein. The sample consists of 340,000 or so distinct CDR3 sequences, about 20% of them appearing once. The sample comprised blood. Source of these receptors: a woman in her 50s with Graves' hyperthyroidism.

This chain links TRBV25-1 with TRBJ1-2; TRBD1 might be the D (6 bases). Looked up from germline, CDR1 is MGHDK and CDR2 is SYGVNS. Trimming removed 4 bases from V and 6 bases from J, with 15 bases in between. This CDR3 comprises 14 residues. The CDR3 nucleotides are TGTGCCAGCAGTGCCCGACAGGCTCGAGATGGCTACACCTTC. This sequence encodes CASSARQARDGYTF.

J is TRBJ1-1 and V is TRBV24-1, with D possibly being TRBD1 (6 bases). V was shortened by 9 bases and J by 2 bases, with 15 bases between the two germline ends. The CDR3 consists of 14 residues. CDR1 KGHDR and CDR2 SFDVKD come from the germline V gene. The CDR3 region is CATSTGQPNTEAFF. CDR3 in DNA: TGTGCCACCTCTACCGGACAGCCTAACACTGAAGCTTTCTTT.

This chain links TRBV18 with TRBJ2-3, with 7 bases fitting TRBD2. After removal of 8 bases from V and 2 bases from J, the junction contained 7 bases not matched to a gene. The V gene's germline CDR1 is KGHSH and CDR2 LQKENI. There are 14 residues in the CDR3. CDR3: CASRERGHTDTQYF. The DNA of the CDR3 is TGTGCCAGCCGAGAGCGGGGCCACACAGATACGCAGTATTTT.

In its sample, this clonotype was seen a few times. V and J are TRBV5-1 and TRBJ2-7; D unclear. This CDR3 contains 14 residues. Germline loops: CDR1 SGHRS, CDR2 YFSETQ. V shed 1 base and J shed 3 bases, with 11 bases lying between them. The CDR3: CASSLLERDYEQYF. CDR3 nucleotide sequence: TGCGCCAGCAGCTTGTTAGAAAGGGACTACGAGCAGTACTTC.

This clonotype was detected only a few times. The V call is TRBV6-1, the J call TRBJ2-3; TRBD2 matches at 7 bases. J lost 6 bases, V lost 3 bases, and 9 bases had no gene match. Germline-derived CDR1 and CDR2 are MNHNS and SASEGT. The CDR3 extends over 15 amino acids. CDR3 bases: TGTGCCAGCAGTGATTCGGGGTGGCGGGGGGATACGCAGTATTTT. Its translation: CASSDSGWRGDTQYF.

This clonotype was recorded many times. The chain joins TRBV30 to TRBJ1-1; D possibly corresponds to TRBD1 (6 bases). Trimming pared 3 bases from V and 1 base from J, leaving 9 bases between. Germline V CDR1 and CDR2: GTSNPN, SVGIG (reference sequence). This CDR3 has 13 residues. For the CDR3, the DNA is TGTGCCTGGAGATGGACAGCGAACACTGAAGCTTTCTTT. Translated: CAWRWTANTEAFF.

This clonotype came up many times. The rearrangement links TRBV3-1 to TRBJ1-6; no definite D call. The length of the CDR3 is 14 residues. The ends were cut back, 4 bases at V and 10 bases at J, with 14 bases in the middle. Germline V gives CDR1 LGHDT, CDR2 YNNKEL (reference sequence). CDR3 coding DNA: TGTGCCAGCAGCCCTACGAGCAGGAACTCACCCCTCCACTTT. Its protein product is CASSPTSRNSPLHF.